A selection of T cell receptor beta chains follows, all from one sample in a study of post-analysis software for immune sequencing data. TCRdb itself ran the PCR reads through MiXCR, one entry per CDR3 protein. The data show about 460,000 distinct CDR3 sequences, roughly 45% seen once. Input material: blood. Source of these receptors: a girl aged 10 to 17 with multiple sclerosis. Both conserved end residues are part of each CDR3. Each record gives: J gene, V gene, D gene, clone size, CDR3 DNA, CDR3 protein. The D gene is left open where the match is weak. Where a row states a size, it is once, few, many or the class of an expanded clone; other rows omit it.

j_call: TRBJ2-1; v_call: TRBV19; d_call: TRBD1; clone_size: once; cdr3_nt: TGTGCCAGTAGCCGACACCCACAGGGGAACAATGAGCAGTTCTTC; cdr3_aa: CASSRHPQGNNEQFF
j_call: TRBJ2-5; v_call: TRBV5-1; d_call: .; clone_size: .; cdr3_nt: TGCGCCAGCAGCTTGGTTCCGACCGCATTGGACCGATTATGGGAGACCCAGTACTTC; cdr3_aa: CASSLVPTALDRLWETQYF
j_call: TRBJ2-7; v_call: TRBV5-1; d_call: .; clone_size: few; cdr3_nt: TGCGCCAGCAGTACGGACACCAGCTCCTACGAGCAGTACTTC; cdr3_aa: CASSTDTSSYEQYF
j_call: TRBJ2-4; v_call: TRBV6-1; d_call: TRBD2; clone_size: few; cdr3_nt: TGTGCCAGCAGTCCGAGACTAGCGGGGGGAACACTAGCCAAAAACATTCAGTACTTC; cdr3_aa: CASSPRLAGGTLAKNIQYF
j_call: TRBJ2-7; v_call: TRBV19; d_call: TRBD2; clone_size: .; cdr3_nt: TGTGCCAGTAGTATAGAAGGACTAGCCTCCTACGAGCAGTACTTC; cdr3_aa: CASSIEGLASYEQYF
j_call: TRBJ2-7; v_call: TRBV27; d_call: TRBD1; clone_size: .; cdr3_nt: TGTGCCAGCAGTTTATCGGGGACAGGGGGCTTCTACGAGCAGTACTTC; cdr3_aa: CASSLSGTGGFYEQYF
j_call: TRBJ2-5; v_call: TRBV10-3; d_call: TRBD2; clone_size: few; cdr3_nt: TGTGCCATCACTAGCGGGGACTTCCAAGAGACCCAGTACTTC; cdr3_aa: CAITSGDFQETQYF
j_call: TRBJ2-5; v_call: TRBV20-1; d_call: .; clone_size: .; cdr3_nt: TGCAGTGCTAGAGCATTGGCGGGACCCCAAGAGACCCAGTACTTC; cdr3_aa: CSARALAGPQETQYF
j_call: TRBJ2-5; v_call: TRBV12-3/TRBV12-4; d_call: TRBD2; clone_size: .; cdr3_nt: TGTGCCAGCAGTTTTAGGAGCGGGGGCCACCAAGAGACCCAGTACTTC; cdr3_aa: CASSFRSGGHQETQYF
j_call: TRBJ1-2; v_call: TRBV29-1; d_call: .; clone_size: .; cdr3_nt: TGCAGCGTTGAAGCAGGGTATAACTATGGCTACACCTTC; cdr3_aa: CSVEAGYNYGYTF
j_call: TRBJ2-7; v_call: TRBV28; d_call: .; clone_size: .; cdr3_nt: TGTGCCAGCAGTTTAAGGCAGGGCGGCGAGCAGTACTTC; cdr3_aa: CASSLRQGGEQYF
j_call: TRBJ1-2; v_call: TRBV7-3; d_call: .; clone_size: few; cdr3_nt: TGTGCCAGCACCCACGTTGTGTTCGACTATGGCTACACCTTC; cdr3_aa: CASTHVVFDYGYTF
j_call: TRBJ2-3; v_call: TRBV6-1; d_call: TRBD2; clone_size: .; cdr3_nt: TGTGCCAGCCAAAGCCGGGTAGCGGGAGCGATAGGCACAGATACGCAGTATTTT; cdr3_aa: CASQSRVAGAIGTDTQYF
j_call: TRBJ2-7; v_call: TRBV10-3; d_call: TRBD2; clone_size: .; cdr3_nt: TGTGCCATCAGGGGACTAGCGGGGGAAGAGAGCGAGCAGTACTTC; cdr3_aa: CAIRGLAGEESEQYF
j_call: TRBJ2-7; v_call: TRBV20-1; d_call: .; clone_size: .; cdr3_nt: TGCAGTGCCGCCGAGGGACCGGGTGCCTACGAGCAGTACTTC; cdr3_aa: CSAAEGPGAYEQYF
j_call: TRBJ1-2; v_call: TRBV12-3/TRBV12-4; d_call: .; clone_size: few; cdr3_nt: TGTGCCAGCAGCTACCCTGCGGGAGTTCCTAACTATGGCTACACCTTC; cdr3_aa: CASSYPAGVPNYGYTF
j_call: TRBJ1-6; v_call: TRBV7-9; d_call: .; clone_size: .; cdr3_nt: TGTGCCAGCAGCTTAGGAGGGGGCTCCTATAATTCACCCCTCCACTTT; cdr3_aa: CASSLGGGSYNSPLHF
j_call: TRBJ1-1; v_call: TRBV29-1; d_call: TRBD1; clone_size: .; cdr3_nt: TGCAGCGTTGCCCGCTTCGGACAGGGGGGGACTGAAGCTTTCTTT; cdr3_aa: CSVARFGQGGTEAFF
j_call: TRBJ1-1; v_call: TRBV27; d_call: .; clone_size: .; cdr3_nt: TGTGCCAGCAGTCCCGCTCCTGGACAAATTGCTTTCTTT; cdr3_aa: CASSPAPGQIAFF
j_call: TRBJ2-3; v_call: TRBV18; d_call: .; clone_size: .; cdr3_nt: TGTGCCAGCTCACCGGTACTCAATACAGATACGCAGTATTTT; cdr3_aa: CASSPVLNTDTQYF
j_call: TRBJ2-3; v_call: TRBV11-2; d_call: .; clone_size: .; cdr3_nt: TGTGCCAGCAGCTTAAGATCGAGGGATACGCAGTATTTT; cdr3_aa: CASSLRSRDTQYF
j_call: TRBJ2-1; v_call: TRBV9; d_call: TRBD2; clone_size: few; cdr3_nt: TGTGCCAGCAGCGCTAGCGGAACCTACAATGAGCAGTTCTTC; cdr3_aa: CASSASGTYNEQFF
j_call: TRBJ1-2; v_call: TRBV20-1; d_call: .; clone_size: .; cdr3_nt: TGCAGTGCTAGCGTGAGTGACTATGGCTACACCTTC; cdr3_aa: CSASVSDYGYTF
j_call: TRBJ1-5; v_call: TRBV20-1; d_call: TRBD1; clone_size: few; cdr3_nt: TGCAGTGCGGCGCCGGGACAGGAGAATCAGCCCCAGCATTTT; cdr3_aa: CSAAPGQENQPQHF
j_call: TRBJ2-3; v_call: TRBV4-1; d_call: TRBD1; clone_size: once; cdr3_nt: TGCGCCAGCAGCCAGAGACAGGGAACGACAAACACAGATGCGCAGTATTTT; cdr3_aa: CASSQRQGTTNTDAQYF
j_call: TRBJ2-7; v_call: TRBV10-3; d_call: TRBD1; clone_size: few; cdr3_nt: TGTGCCATCAGCAAGACAGGGGACGAGCAGTACTTC; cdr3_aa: CAISKTGDEQYF
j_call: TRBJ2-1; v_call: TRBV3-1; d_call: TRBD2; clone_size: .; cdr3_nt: TGTGCCGGCAGCCTGGGACTAGCGGGAGGTCCCCGTCAGTTCTTC; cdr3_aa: CAGSLGLAGGPRQFF
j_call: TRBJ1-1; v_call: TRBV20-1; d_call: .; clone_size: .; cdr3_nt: TGCAGTGCTAGGAAACAGGGTCAAACGATGAACACTGAAGCTTTCTTT; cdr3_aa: CSARKQGQTMNTEAFF
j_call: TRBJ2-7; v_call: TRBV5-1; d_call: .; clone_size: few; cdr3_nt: TGCGCCAGCAGCTTGGGCGCCGACAGAATCTCCTACGAGCAGTACTTC; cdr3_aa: CASSLGADRISYEQYF
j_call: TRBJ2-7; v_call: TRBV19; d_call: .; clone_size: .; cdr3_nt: TGTGCCAGTAGTATTACGGGGGAGGTCTACGAGCAGTACTTC; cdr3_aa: CASSITGEVYEQYF
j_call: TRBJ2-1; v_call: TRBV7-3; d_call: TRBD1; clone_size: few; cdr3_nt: TGTGCCAGCAGCGCGACAGGGCCTCAGGGAAACAATGAGCAGTTCTTC; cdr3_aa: CASSATGPQGNNEQFF
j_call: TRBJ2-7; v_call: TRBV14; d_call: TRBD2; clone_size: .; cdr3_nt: TGTGCCAGCAGCCCGGGACTAGCGAACGAGCAGTACTTC; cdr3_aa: CASSPGLANEQYF
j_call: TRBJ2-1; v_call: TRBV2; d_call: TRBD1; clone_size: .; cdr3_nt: TGTGCCAGCAGTCAAGCCCAGGACAGGGGAGGTGAGCAGTTCTTC; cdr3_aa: CASSQAQDRGGEQFF
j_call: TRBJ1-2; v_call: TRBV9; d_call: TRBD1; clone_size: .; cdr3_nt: TGTGCCAGCAGCGTGTCGACAGGGCACTATGGCTACACCTTC; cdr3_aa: CASSVSTGHYGYTF
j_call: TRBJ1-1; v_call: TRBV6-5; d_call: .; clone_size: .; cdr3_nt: TGTGCCAGCAGCGACGACCGTACCATGAACACTGAAGCTTTCTTT; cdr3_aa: CASSDDRTMNTEAFF
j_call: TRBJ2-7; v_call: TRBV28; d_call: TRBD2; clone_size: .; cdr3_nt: TGTGCCAGCAGTTCTGCGGCTAGCGGGAGGGTAAGGTACGAGCAGTACTTC; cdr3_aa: CASSSAASGRVRYEQYF
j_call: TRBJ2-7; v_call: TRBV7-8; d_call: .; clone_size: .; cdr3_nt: TGTGCCAGCAGCTTAGCTAGGACAGCCTCCTACGAGCAGTACTTC; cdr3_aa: CASSLARTASYEQYF
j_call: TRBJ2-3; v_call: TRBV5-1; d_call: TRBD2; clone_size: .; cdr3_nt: TGCGCCAGCAGCTTGAGCGGGGCCATCCCAGATACGCAGTATTTT; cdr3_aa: CASSLSGAIPDTQYF
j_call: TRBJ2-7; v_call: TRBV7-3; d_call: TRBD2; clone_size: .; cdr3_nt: TGTGCCAGCAGCTTAAGGGGGACTAGCGGGAGACCCTACGAGCAGTACTTC; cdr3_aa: CASSLRGTSGRPYEQYF
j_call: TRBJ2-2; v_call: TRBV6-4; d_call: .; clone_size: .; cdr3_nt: TGTGCCAGCAGCGGGGCGAACACCGGGGAGCTGTTTTTT; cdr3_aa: CASSGANTGELFF
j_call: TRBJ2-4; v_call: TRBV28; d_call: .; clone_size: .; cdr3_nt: TGTGCCAGCAGTACACCAGTCTTGAACATTCAGTACTTC; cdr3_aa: CASSTPVLNIQYF
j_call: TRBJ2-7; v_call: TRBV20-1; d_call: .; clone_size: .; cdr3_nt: TGCAGTGCTAGCGGGATGAGCTCCTACGAGCAGTACTTC; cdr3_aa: CSASGMSSYEQYF